These T cell receptor beta chains were read from a single sample in a study of cytomegalovirus exposure and HLA in healthy donors. Sequenced by immunoSEQ multiplex PCR; TCRdb stores in-frame clones only, minus some. Among about 140,000 clones listed, around four fifths were seen once. What was sequenced was PBMCs. These receptors all come from a female donor in good health and CMV-seronegative. CDR3s include the opening cysteine and the closing phenylalanine or tryptophan. The order of the fields is J gene, V gene, CDR3 protein.

TRBJ1-1 TRBV4-1 CASSQVGQVEAFF
TRBJ2-3 TRBV2 CASSVTGGGTDTQYF
TRBJ2-3 TRBV5-1 CASRQGLAGRTDTQYF
TRBJ2-1 TRBV19 CASKDTYNEQFF
TRBJ2-3 TRBV6-1 CASSLAPQSDTQYF
TRBJ2-5 TRBV7-9 CASSLAGGVGVETQYF
TRBJ1-2 TRBV29-1 CSVEGVGTGYGYTF
TRBJ2-7 TRBV5-4 CASSLRQANSYEQYF
TRBJ2-5 TRBV5-1 CASSLTGAGETQYF
TRBJ2-6 TRBV2 CASGGANVLTF
TRBJ2-3 TRBV2 CASSLSSGRTDTQYF
TRBJ2-7 TRBV7-9 CASSWGQGASYEQYF
TRBJ2-1 TRBV6-1 CASSEFRQGPYNEQFF
TRBJ1-3 TRBV10-3 CATRGGGGSDTIYF
TRBJ2-7 TRBV2 CASSVLAGAGIYEQYF
TRBJ1-1 TRBV7-9 CASSLVSAEAFF
TRBJ2-7 TRBV2 CASRETSGSGYEQYF
TRBJ1-6 TRBV11-2 CASKTGGYNSPLHF
TRBJ2-7 TRBV7-2 CASSLERTGRVEQYF
TRBJ1-4 TRBV30 CAWSAKTVEEKLFF
TRBJ1-1 TRBV15 CATSTRVGGTEAFF
TRBJ1-4 TRBV28 CASSPRGGGRVWKLFF
TRBJ2-7 TRBV9 CASSVASAGGLYEQYF
TRBJ1-1 TRBV27 CASSSTGVAAFF
TRBJ2-7 TRBV18 CASSPCRGECEQYF